This T cell receptor beta chain was profiled in a study of naive and memory T cell subsets. Study-wide points: This RNA-based method may be sensitive to activation-related transcript changes. Far more TCRs reportedly came from tuberculin skin test site biopsies. Tuberculin site TCR excess was interpreted as type IV hypersensitivity infiltration.

Amplification of ligated cDNA took four PCR rounds with SP2 and nested alpha and beta constant primers. In TCRdb, the UMI-ligation and nested PCR reads were re-called with MiXCR into one record per CDR3 protein. Here the sample spans about 30,000 distinct CDR3 sequences, about 6.2% being singletons. V shed 6 bases, J shed 6 bases, and the junction held 1 base outside the gene matches. Germline CDR1 reads LNHDA; CDR2 reads SQIVND (reference sequence). This CDR3 comprises 12 residues. With regard to this clonotype: The antigen remains unidentified. A read error may explain this, as a much larger clone is one base away.

As for treatment: skin biopsy from PPD injection site in Mantoux-positive individual. The library had UMIs added by 3' ligation of an oligonucleotide to TCR cDNA. Tuberculin skin test biopsies were taken where PPD was injected in Mantoux-positive people. The rearrangement uses TRBV19 and TRBJ2-2; 7 nucleotides line up with TRBD1. Material: skin, obtained from a tuberculin skin test site. This receptor was obtained from an adult in good health. The CDR3 reads CASRQGSGELFF. CDR3 DNA sequence: TGTGCCAGTAGACAGGGGTCCGGGGAGCTGTTTTTT.